The present TCR beta chain was sequenced within a study of graft-versus-host responses after intestinal transplantation. About the study: Grafts were multivisceral, liver-intestinal, or isolated intestinal. Recipients uniformly received anti-thymocyte globulin induction, followed by tacrolimus and steroids for 2 to 4 years.

Study results and limitations: Circulating GvH clone levels at their peak were associated with HvG declines (early post-transplant). Some GvH clones appeared in ileal mucosa or blood before recipient bone marrow.

Details on this clone: What it recognizes is unknown.

This CDR3 region has 16 residues. Germline V gives CDR1 WNHNN, CDR2 SYGVQD (reference sequence). J lost 7 bases, V lost 0 bases, and 8 bases had no gene match. This table comes from immunoSEQ multiplex PCR, and its TCRdb copy is limited to in-frame clones, with some not included. The sample has tens of thousands of clones; 80% to 95% are singletons. The sample here was bone marrow, taken around 720 days after intestinal transplantation. This TCR was recovered from a human patient who received an intestinal transplant, so some T cells may come from the graft donor. The chain employs TRBV10-1 and TRBJ2-5; 10 positions match TRBD2. CDR3 sequence (DNA): TGCGCCAGCAGTGAGTCGGCCAGCGGGAGGGCCGCGACCCAGTACTTC. Its protein is CASSESASGRAATQYF.